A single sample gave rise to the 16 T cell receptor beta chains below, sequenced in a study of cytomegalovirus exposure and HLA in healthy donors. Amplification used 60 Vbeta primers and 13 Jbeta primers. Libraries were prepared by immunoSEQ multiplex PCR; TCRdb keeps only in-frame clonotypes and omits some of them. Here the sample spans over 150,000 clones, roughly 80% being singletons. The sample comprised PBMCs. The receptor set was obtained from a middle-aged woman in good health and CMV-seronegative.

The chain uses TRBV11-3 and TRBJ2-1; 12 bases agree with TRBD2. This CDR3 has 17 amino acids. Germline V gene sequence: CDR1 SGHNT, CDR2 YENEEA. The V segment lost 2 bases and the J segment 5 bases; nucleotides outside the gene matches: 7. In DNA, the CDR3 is TGTGCCAGCAGCTTATTAGATCTAGCGGGAGGGAACAATGAGCAGTTCTTC. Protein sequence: CASSLLDLAGGNNEQFF.

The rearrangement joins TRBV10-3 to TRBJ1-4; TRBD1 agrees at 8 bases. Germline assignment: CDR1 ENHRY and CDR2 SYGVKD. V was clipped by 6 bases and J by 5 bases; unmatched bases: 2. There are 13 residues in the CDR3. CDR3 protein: CAIRDRENEKLFF. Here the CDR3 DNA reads TGTGCCATCAGGGACAGGGAAAATGAAAAACTGTTTTTT.

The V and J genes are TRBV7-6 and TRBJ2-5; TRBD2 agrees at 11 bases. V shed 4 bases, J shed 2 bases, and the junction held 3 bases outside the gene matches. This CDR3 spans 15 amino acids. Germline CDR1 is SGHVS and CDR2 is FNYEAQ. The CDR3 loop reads CASSSTSGGQETQYF. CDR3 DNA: TGTGCCAGCAGCTCCACTAGCGGGGGACAAGAGACCCAGTACTTC.

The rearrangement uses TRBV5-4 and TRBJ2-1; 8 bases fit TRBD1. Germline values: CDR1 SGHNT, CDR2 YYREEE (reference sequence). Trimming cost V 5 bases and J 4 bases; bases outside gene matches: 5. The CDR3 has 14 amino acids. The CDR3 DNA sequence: TGTGCCAGCAGGGTGACAGGGGATTACAATGAGCAGTTCTTC. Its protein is CASRVTGDYNEQFF.

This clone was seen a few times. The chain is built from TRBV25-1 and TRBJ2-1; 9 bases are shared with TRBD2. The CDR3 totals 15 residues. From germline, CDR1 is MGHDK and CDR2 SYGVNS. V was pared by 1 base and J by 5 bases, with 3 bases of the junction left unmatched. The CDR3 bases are TGTGCCAGCAGTGAATTAACTAGCGGGCACAATGAGCAGTTCTTC. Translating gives CASSELTSGHNEQFF.

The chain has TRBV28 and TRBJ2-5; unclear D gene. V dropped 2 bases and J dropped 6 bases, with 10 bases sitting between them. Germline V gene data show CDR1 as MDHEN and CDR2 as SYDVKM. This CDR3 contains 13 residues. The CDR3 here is CASSLGVGKTQYF. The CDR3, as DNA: TGTGCCAGCAGTTTAGGTGTGGGCAAGACCCAGTACTTC.

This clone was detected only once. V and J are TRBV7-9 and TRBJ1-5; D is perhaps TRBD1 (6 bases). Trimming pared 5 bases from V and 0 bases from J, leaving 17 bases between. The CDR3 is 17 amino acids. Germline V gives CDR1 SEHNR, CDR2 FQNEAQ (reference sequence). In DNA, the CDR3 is TGTGCCAGCAGCGGGACACCCGCCGGTTTTAGCAATCAGCCCCAGCATTTT. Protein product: CASSGTPAGFSNQPQHF.

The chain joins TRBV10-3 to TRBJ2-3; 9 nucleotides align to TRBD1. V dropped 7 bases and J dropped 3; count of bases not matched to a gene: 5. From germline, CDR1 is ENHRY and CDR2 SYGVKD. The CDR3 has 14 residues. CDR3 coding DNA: TGTGCCATCAAGTGGGACAGGGATACAGATACGCAGTATTTT. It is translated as CAIKWDRDTDTQYF.

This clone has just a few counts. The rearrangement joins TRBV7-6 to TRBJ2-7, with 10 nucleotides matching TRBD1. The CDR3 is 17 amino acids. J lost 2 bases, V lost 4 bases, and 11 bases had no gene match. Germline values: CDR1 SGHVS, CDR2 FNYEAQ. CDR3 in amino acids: CASSSARTGGNTYEQYF. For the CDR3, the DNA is TGTGCCAGCAGCTCCGCCAGGACAGGGGGGAACACCTACGAGCAGTACTTC.

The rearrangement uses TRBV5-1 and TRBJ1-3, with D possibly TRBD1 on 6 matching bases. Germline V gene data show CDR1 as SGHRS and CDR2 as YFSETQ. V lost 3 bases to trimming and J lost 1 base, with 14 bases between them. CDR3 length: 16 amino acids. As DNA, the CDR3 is TGCGCCAGCAGCTGGGGCCCGACAGGTTCTGGAAACACCATATATTTT. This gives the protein CASSWGPTGSGNTIYF. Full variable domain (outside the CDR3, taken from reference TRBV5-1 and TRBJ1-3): KAGVTQTPRYLIKTRGQQVTLSCSPISGHRSVSWYQQTPGQGLQFLFEYFSETQRNKGNFPGRFSGRQFSNSRSEMNVSTLELGDSALYLCASSWGPTGSGNTIYFGEGSWLTVV.

Written as DNA, the CDR3 is TGCGCCAGCAGAAGCGATGCCTCCAATCTGTGGGGAAACACCATATATTTT. It encodes CASRSDASNLWGNTIYF. J is TRBJ1-3 and V is TRBV10-2; D is unclear. V dropped 6 bases and J dropped 4 bases, with 22 bases sitting between them. CDR1 is WSHSY and CDR2 is SAAADI in the germline V gene. This CDR3 has 17 residues.

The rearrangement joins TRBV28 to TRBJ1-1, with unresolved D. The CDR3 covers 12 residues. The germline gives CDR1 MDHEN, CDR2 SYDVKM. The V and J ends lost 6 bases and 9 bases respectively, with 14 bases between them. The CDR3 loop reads CASSPPVTKAFF. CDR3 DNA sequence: TGTGCCAGCAGCCCACCGGTTACCAAAGCTTTCTTT.

The CDR3 region is CASTSLSGELFF. CDR3 nucleotides: TGTGCCAGCACGTCTTTATCCGGGGAGCTGTTTTTT. The V gene is TRBV7-6, the J gene TRBJ2-2, with D uncertain. This CDR3 comprises 12 residues. The germline gives CDR1 SGHVS, CDR2 FNYEAQ. V was shortened by 7 bases and J by 6 bases, with 9 bases between the two germline ends.

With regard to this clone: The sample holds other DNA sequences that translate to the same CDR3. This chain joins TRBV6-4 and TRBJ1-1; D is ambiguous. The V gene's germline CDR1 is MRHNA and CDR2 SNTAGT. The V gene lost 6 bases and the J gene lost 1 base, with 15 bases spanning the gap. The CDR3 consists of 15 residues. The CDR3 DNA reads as TGTGCCAGCAGCGAGTCTCTTTCCGGGAACACTGAAGCTTTCTTT. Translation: CASSESLSGNTEAFF.

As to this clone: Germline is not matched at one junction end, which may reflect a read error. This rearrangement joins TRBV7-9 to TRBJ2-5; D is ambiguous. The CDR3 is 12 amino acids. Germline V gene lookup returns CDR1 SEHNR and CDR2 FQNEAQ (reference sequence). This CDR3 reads CSSIALRETQYF. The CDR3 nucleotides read TGTTCCAGCATAGCCCTGCGGGAGACCCAGTACTTC.

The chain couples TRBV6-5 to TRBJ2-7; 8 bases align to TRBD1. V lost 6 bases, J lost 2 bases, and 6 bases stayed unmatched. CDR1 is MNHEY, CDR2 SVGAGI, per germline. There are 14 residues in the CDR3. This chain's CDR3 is CASSLGQGTYEQYF. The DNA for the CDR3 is TGTGCCAGCAGCCTAGGACAGGGAACCTACGAGCAGTACTTC.